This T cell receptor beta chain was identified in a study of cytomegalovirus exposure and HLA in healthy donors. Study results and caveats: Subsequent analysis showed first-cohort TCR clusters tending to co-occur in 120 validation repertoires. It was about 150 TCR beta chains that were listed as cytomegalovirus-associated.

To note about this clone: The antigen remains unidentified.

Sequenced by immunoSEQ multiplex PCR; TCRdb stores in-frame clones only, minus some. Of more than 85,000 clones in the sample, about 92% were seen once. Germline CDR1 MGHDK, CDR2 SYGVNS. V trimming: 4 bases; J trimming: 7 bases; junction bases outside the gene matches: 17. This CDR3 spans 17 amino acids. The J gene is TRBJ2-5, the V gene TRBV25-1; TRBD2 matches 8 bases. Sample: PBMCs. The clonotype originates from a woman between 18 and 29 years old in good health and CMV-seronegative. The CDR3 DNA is TGTGCCAGCAGTGGGCTATCGACGCGGGGGGCGGGGGTGACCCAGTACTTC. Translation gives CASSGLSTRGAGVTQYF.